The 15 T cell receptor beta chains given below trace back to one sample, sequenced in a study of CD8 T cells in Susac syndrome. Random hexamers were used to reverse transcribe an amount of roughly 0.5 to 1 ug RNA. TCRdb called the immunoSEQ multiplex PCR reads again in MiXCR, with one record for every CDR3 protein. Among under 200,000 distinct CDR3 sequences listed, roughly 94% were seen once. The sequenced sample was CD8+ T cells from PBMCs. The receptors here all came from a human donor with Susac syndrome.

This chain uses TRBV28 with TRBJ2-3; no reliable D call. V lost 4 bases and J 0 bases, leaving 17 bases between the germline ends. Germline CDR1 and CDR2: MDHEN and SYDVKM. The CDR3 spans 17 residues. This CDR3 reads CASSSWRHVTSTDTQYF. In DNA, the CDR3 is TGTGCCAGCAGTTCCTGGAGACACGTAACTAGCACAGATACGCAGTATTTT.

The chain has TRBV29-1 and TRBJ1-1; D not resolved. CDR1 is SQVTM, CDR2 ANQGSEA, per germline. Trimming stripped 6 bases from V and 4 bases from J, with 18 bases between. The CDR3 sequence is 14 residues long. CDR3 sequence: CSVAIRTRSTEAFF. Written as DNA, the CDR3 is TGCAGCGTGGCGATCAGGACTCGTAGCACTGAAGCTTTCTTT.

V usage is TRBV7-8 and J usage is TRBJ2-2; perhaps TRBD2 as D (6 bases). CDR1 and CDR2 (germline): SGHVS, FQNEAQ. V dropped 4 bases and J dropped 3 bases, with 15 bases sitting between them. This CDR3 has 16 amino acids. The CDR3 nucleotides are TGTGCCAGCAGCTCAAATTGGGGGGACTACACCGGGGAGCTGTTTTTT. It encodes CASSSNWGDYTGELFF.

Here the CDR3 DNA reads TGTGCCACCGGGACAGGCTTCAACGAGCAGTACTTC. It specifies CATGTGFNEQYF. J is TRBJ2-7 and V is TRBV19; 8 bases fit TRBD1. Looked up from germline, CDR1 is LNHDA and CDR2 is SQIVND (reference sequence). The CDR3 is made up of 12 amino acids. J lost 5 bases, V lost 10 bases, and 7 bases had no gene match.

The V gene is TRBV30, the J gene TRBJ1-6; no clear D gene. Germline-derived CDR1 and CDR2 are GTSNPN and SVGIG (reference sequence). The V and J ends lost 0 bases and 3 bases respectively, with 18 bases between them. The CDR3 extends over 18 amino acids. The CDR3 reads CAWSVHSALPDYNSPLHF. As DNA, the CDR3 is TGTGCCTGGAGTGTACACAGCGCCCTTCCCGACTATAATTCACCCCTCCACTTT.

The chain carries TRBV11-2 and TRBJ1-5; D is ambiguous. V shed 4 bases and J shed 7 bases, with 11 bases lying between them. CDR1 and CDR2 (germline): SGHAT, FQNNGV. The CDR3 consists of 13 residues. This CDR3 reads CASSSWGGQPQHF. For the CDR3, the DNA is TGTGCCAGCAGCTCCTGGGGAGGACAGCCCCAGCATTTT. Looking up the rest from reference TRBV11-2 and TRBJ1-5 gives the full variable domain: EAGVAQSPRYKIIEKRQSVAFWCNPISGHATLYWYQQILGQGPKLLIQFQNNGVVDDSQLPKDRFSAERLKGVDSTLKIQPAKLEDSAVYLCASSSWGGQPQHFGDGTRLSIL.

The V call is TRBV12-3 or TRBV12-4, the J call TRBJ2-3; 9 bases are shared with TRBD2. Trimming removed 4 bases from V and 1 base from J; junction bases left unmatched: 9. The CDR3 contains 17 residues. CDR3 in DNA: TGTGCCAGCAGTTCCCGGTTAGCGGGAGCGGGCACAGATACGCAGTATTTT. Its translation: CASSSRLAGAGTDTQYF.

This sequence joins TRBV20-1 and TRBJ2-7, with D unresolved. V dropped 0 bases and J dropped 5 bases, with 11 bases sitting between them. The CDR3 runs 13 residues. Germline loops: CDR1 DFQATT, CDR2 SNEGSKA (reference sequence). The CDR3 DNA reads as TGCAGTGCTAGAGAGGACCAGATCCACGAGCAGTACTTC. This sequence encodes CSAREDQIHEQYF.

The rearrangement links TRBV30 to TRBJ2-3; D gene unclear. The CDR3 consists of 11 residues. Per the germline V gene, CDR1 is GTSNPN and CDR2 is SVGIG (reference sequence). The CDR3 sequence: CVVSRTDTQYF. The CDR3 nucleotides are TGTGTCGTCAGTCGCACAGATACGCAGTATTTT. Full variable domain (remainder filled in from reference TRBV30 and TRBJ2-3): SQTIHQWPATLVQPVGSPLSLECTVEGTSNPNLYWYRQAAGRGLQLLFYSVGIGQISSEVPQNLSASRPQDRQFILSSKKLLLSDSGFYLCVVSRTDTQYFGPGTRLTVL.

The chain is built from TRBV20-1 and TRBJ2-7, with unresolved D. The CDR3 length is 13 residues. The germline gives CDR1 DFQATT, CDR2 SNEGSKA (reference sequence). Trimming removed 3 bases from V and 3 bases from J, with 12 bases in between. The CDR3, as DNA: TGCAGTGCTAGGGAGACCCGAAGCTACGAGCAGTACTTC. This translates into CSARETRSYEQYF.

This chain joins TRBV9 and TRBJ2-1; 8 bases align to TRBD1. The CDR3 contains 15 residues. J was trimmed by 2 bases and V by 0 bases; bases with no gene match: 1. Germline values: CDR1 SGDLS, CDR2 YYNGEE. The CDR3 loop is CASSVGDRPYNEQFF. The CDR3 nucleotides read TGTGCCAGCAGCGTAGGGGACAGGCCCTACAATGAGCAGTTCTTC. The entire variable domain, with the rest obtained from reference TRBV9 and TRBJ2-1, is as follows: DSGVTQTPKHLITATGQRVTLRCSPRSGDLSVYWYQQSLDQGLQFLIQYYNGEERAKGNILERFSAQQFPDLHSELNLSSLELGDSALYFCASSVGDRPYNEQFFGPGTRLTVL.

Regarding this clonotype: An end of the junction differs from the germline gene, which may be a read error. The J gene is TRBJ2-2, the V gene TRBV24-1, with D maybe TRBD1 (6 bases). The length of the CDR3 is 15 residues. Germline-derived CDR1 and CDR2 are KGHDR and SFDVKD. The CDR3 is CATSESGQLTGELVF. In DNA, the CDR3 is TGTGCCACCAGTGAATCAGGACAGCTCACCGGGGAGCTGGTTTTT.

The chain combines TRBV18 with TRBJ1-5; possible D gene TRBD1, 5 bases. From germline, CDR1 is KGHSH and CDR2 LQKENI. V dropped 5 bases and J dropped 0 bases, with 11 bases sitting between them. The CDR3 extends over 15 amino acids. CDR3 sequence reads: CASSGGMYSNQPQHF. CDR3 nucleotides: TGTGCCAGCTCAGGGGGGATGTATAGCAATCAGCCCCAGCATTTT.

This clonotype was seen just once. This sequence joins TRBV30 and TRBJ2-7, with D possibly being TRBD2 (6 bases). The CDR3 totals 11 residues. Germline loops: CDR1 GTSNPN, CDR2 SVGIG (reference sequence). Trimming removed 4 bases at V and 2 bases at J, with 6 bases between. The CDR3 DNA follows: TGTGCCTGGACGGGGGCCTACGAGCAGTACTTC. This gives the protein CAWTGAYEQYF.

The V and J genes are TRBV13 and TRBJ2-1, with 9 bases fitting TRBD2. Germline assignment: CDR1 PRHDT and CDR2 FYEKMQ (reference sequence). The CDR3 is 14 amino acids. V lost 2 bases to trimming and J lost 12 bases; unmatched junction nucleotides: 8. The CDR3 region is CASSLTKISGGQFF. For the CDR3, the DNA is TGTGCCAGCAGCTTAACTAAAATTAGCGGGGGGCAGTTCTTC. Complete variable domain (other parts from reference TRBV13 and TRBJ2-1): AAGVIQSPRHLIKEKRETATLKCYPIPRHDTVYWYQQGPGQDPQFLISFYEKMQSDKGSIPDRFSAQQFSDYHSELNMSSLELGDSALYFCASSLTKISGGQFFGPGTRLTVL.